These 3 T cell receptor beta chains came from one sample sequenced in a study of T cell changes during pregnancy in multiple sclerosis. Assay used: immunoSEQ multiplex PCR; TCRdb lists only in-frame clones, some missing. In the table there are 30,000 to 45,000 clones, 75% to 95% of which are singletons. The sample was CD4+ T cells from peripheral blood mononuclear cells, taken in the second trimester of pregnancy. These TCRs come from a female donor in good health, enrolled as a control in a pregnancy study.

This chain joins TRBV7-9 and TRBJ1-3; D unresolved. V lost 3 bases and J 2 bases, leaving 11 bases between the germline ends. Germline values: CDR1 SEHNR, CDR2 FQNEAQ (reference sequence). This CDR3 spans 15 amino acids. Written as DNA, the CDR3 is TGTGCCAGCAGCTTGTTCGACGGGGCTGGAAACACCATATATTTT. It encodes CASSLFDGAGNTIYF.

In this sample, this clone turned up once. The chain combines TRBV28 with TRBJ1-5; a possible D gene is TRBD1 (5 bases). In germline, CDR1 is MDHEN, CDR2 SYDVKM. The CDR3 has 17 residues. V shed 6 bases and J shed 0 bases, with 18 bases lying between them. CDR3 sequence reads: CASRLRQSPYSNQPQHF. The CDR3 DNA reads as TGTGCCAGCAGGCTCCGACAGAGTCCTTATAGCAATCAGCCCCAGCATTTT.

V usage is TRBV9 and J usage is TRBJ1-1; 7 bases line up with TRBD1. CDR1 SGDLS and CDR2 YYNGEE come from the germline V gene. The CDR3 has 15 residues. Losses at the gene ends were 4 bases for V and 1 base for J; bases not matched to a gene: 7. The CDR3 DNA reads TGTGCCAGCAGCATAACAGACAGGGCGAACACTGAAGCTTTCTTT. It encodes CASSITDRANTEAFF.